The source of this TCR beta chain is a study of memory CD8 T cells in hepatitis C reinfection. Study-wide background: A couple of donors resolved primary infection, then developed chronic reinfection. Between 3 and 8 weeks after reinfection detection, peak samples were drawn.

This table comes from immunoSEQ multiplex PCR, and its TCRdb copy is limited to in-frame clones, with some not included. The sample carries 35,000 to 55,000 clones, 85% to 90% recorded once. With V trimmed by 2 bases and J by 8 bases, 3 bases remained unmatched. CDR1 and CDR2 (germline): SGHTA, FQGTGA. The CDR3 runs 14 residues. Stated time point: peak reinfection, 3 to 8 weeks after reinfection detection. No in vitro expansion preceded TCR sequencing of the sorted cells. People who inject drugs from Montreal's HEPCO study were the donors. At all three reinfection time points, viable CD3+ CD8+ CD45RO- cells from two donors served as controls.

The sample was naive CD8+ T cells sorted from blood. The TCR originated in a man between 18 and 29 years old with hepatitis C virus infection. The gene calls are TRBV7-3 and TRBJ2-1, with 10 bases fitting TRBD2. The CDR3 DNA is TGTGCCAGCAGCTTACTAGCGGGAGCCGATGAGCAGTTCTTC. Its protein product is CASSLLAGADEQFF. Combining the CDR3 with reference TRBV7-3 and TRBJ2-1 gives the whole variable domain GAGVSQTPSNKVTEKGKYVELRCDPISGHTALYWYRQSLGQGPEFLIYFQGTGAADDSGLPNDRFFAVRPEGSVSTLKIQRTERGDSAVYLCASSLLAGADEQFFGPGTRLTVL.